These 17 T cell receptor beta chains came from one sample sequenced in a study of T cells after yellow fever vaccination. TCRdb re-called the 5' RACE reads through MiXCR, storing one row per CDR3 protein. The sample carries 200,000 to 300,000 distinct CDR3 sequences, over 10% recorded once. Sequences were derived from CD4+ T cells sorted from PBMCs, sampled 45 days after the yellow fever booster vaccination. These receptors were collected from a man aged 25 to 40 who received the YFV17D yellow fever vaccine.

This clonotype showed up just a few times. The genes are TRBV12-3 or TRBV12-4 and TRBJ2-2; 9 nucleotides agree with TRBD1. The CDR3 is made up of 17 amino acids. The trim removed 4 bases at V and 5 bases at J, leaving 11 bases unmatched. CDR3 region: CASSSIRPGTGTGELFF. The CDR3 DNA reads as TGTGCCAGCAGTTCCATTCGTCCCGGGACAGGGACCGGGGAGCTGTTTTTT.

There are a few counts of this clonotype. V usage is TRBV7-9 and J usage is TRBJ1-1, with D uncertain. V lost 3 bases, J lost 7 bases, and 6 bases lay in between. Germline values: CDR1 SEHNR, CDR2 FQNEAQ (reference sequence). The CDR3 length is 11 residues. This CDR3 reads CASSLFGEAFF. CDR3 nucleotide sequence: TGTGCCAGCAGCTTGTTTGGTGAAGCTTTCTTT.

The CDR3: CASSTRTSGRFDEQFF. The CDR3 coding sequence is TGCGCCAGCAGCACACGAACTAGCGGGAGGTTTGATGAGCAGTTCTTC. This chain connects TRBV5-1 to TRBJ2-1; 12 nucleotides match TRBD2. The CDR3 covers 16 residues. Trimming cost V 4 bases and J 8 bases; bases outside gene matches: 10. In germline, CDR1 is SGHRS, CDR2 YFSETQ.

In its sample, this clonotype was seen a few times. The chain carries TRBV24-1 and TRBJ1-1, with a tentative D call TRBD1 (5 bases). Germline assignment: CDR1 KGHDR and CDR2 SFDVKD. V lost 5 bases, J lost 6 bases, and 12 bases lay in between. This CDR3 is 13 amino acids long. The CDR3 DNA reads TGTGCCACCAGTGGGCCGGGGGGGGCTGAAGCTTTCTTT. Translation gives CATSGPGGAEAFF.

This sequence joins TRBV12-3 or TRBV12-4 and TRBJ2-7, with D unresolved. V was cut by 3 bases and J by 5 bases, with 8 bases left in between. There are 12 residues in the CDR3. CDR3 bases: TGTGCCAGCAGTTTGAACATCCACGAGCAGTACTTC. It codes for CASSLNIHEQYF.

Comment on this clonotype: This clone may be a read error of a much larger clone one base away. The chain combines TRBV6-4 with TRBJ2-1; 10 bases match TRBD2. The trim removed 5 bases at V and 8 bases at J, leaving 9 bases unmatched. Germline V CDR1 and CDR2: MRHNA, SNTAGT. The CDR3 consists of 15 residues. In DNA, the CDR3 is TGTGCCAGCAGTCGAGGACTAGCGGCCGTCTATGAGCAGTTCTTC. This codes for CASSRGLAAVYEQFF.

The table lists this clonotype with many counts. The rearrangement uses TRBV5-1 and TRBJ2-7, with 7 bases fitting TRBD1. The germline V gene encodes CDR1 SGHRS and CDR2 YFSETQ. The CDR3 totals 14 residues. The V and J ends lost 0 bases and 7 bases, in that order; junction bases with no gene match: 7. The DNA for the CDR3 is TGCGCCAGCAGCTTGGCTCAGGGGGTCCGGGAGCAGTACTTC. It is translated as CASSLAQGVREQYF.

The chain links TRBV6-5 to TRBJ2-7; D gene ambiguous. CDR1 and CDR2 (germline): MNHEY, SVGAGI. The CDR3 runs 13 residues. Trimming shortened V by 4 bases and J by 4 bases, and 11 bases separated the two germline ends. DNA for the CDR3: TGTGCCAGCAGTTTACTCGCGAAGTACGAGCAGTACTTC. This codes for CASSLLAKYEQYF.

The genes are TRBV9 and TRBJ2-2; D unresolved. Germline-derived CDR1 and CDR2 are SGDLS and YYNGEE. With 5 bases removed from V and 0 bases from J, the gap between germline ends came to 11 bases. The CDR3 consists of 15 residues. CDR3: CASRPQVTNTGELFF. The CDR3 DNA reads TGTGCCAGCAGACCTCAGGTTACGAACACCGGGGAGCTGTTTTTT.

This clonotype occurred many times. The chain carries TRBV7-8 and TRBJ2-3; no reliable D call. This CDR3 has 12 amino acids. V was pared by 2 bases and J by 4 bases, with 4 bases between. Looked up from germline, CDR1 is SGHVS and CDR2 is FQNEAQ. The CDR3 sequence: CASSLNSDTQYF. CDR3 coding DNA: TGTGCCAGCAGCTTAAACTCAGATACGCAGTATTTT.

The chain carries TRBV7-2 and TRBJ2-2, with a possible D match to TRBD1 (6 bases). Per the germline V gene, CDR1 is SGHTA and CDR2 is FQGNSA. There are 16 residues in the CDR3. Trimming removed 5 bases from V and 7 bases from J, with 20 bases in between. The CDR3 DNA reads as TGTGCCAGCAGCCAAGGGCCCGCAGGGGATGGCGGGGAGCTGTTTTTT. This encodes CASSQGPAGDGGELFF.

V is TRBV27 and J is TRBJ2-1, with D possibly TRBD1 on 5 matching bases. V was clipped by 3 bases and J by 0 bases, with 15 bases between them. The CDR3 sequence is 17 residues long. Germline CDR1 and CDR2: MNHEY and SMNVEV (reference sequence). The chain's CDR3 is CASSLKQTGFSYNEQFF. The CDR3 DNA reads as TGTGCCAGCAGTTTGAAACAAACAGGTTTCTCCTACAATGAGCAGTTCTTC.

This clonotype occurred a few times. This sequence joins TRBV20-1 and TRBJ2-7; weak D call: TRBD1 (6 bases). CDR3 length equals 15 residues. From germline, CDR1 is DFQATT and CDR2 SNEGSKA (reference sequence). V lost 5 bases and J 1 base, leaving 18 bases between the germline ends. Here the CDR3 reads CSAPPSAGTSYEQYF. CDR3 coding DNA: TGCAGTGCTCCTCCCTCGGCCGGGACATCCTACGAGCAGTACTTC.

The chain combines TRBV20-1 with TRBJ2-7; D is undetermined. The V end was cut by 2 bases, the J end by 4 bases, with 18 bases between. CDR3 size: 15 residues. Germline V gives CDR1 DFQATT, CDR2 SNEGSKA (reference sequence). For the CDR3, the DNA is TGCAGTGCTAGATCGCCTAATCACCCGCGGTACGAGCAGTACTTC. Its protein is CSARSPNHPRYEQYF.

This clonotype turned up a few times. The gene calls are TRBV30 and TRBJ1-1, with no clear D. The V gene lost 2 bases and the J gene lost 6 bases, with 7 bases spanning the gap. This CDR3 is built from 11 residues. The germline V gene encodes CDR1 GTSNPN and CDR2 SVGIG (reference sequence). CDR3 sequence (DNA): TGTGCCTGGAGTCGTATCCCTGAAGCTTTCTTT. This encodes CAWSRIPEAFF.

A few counts support this clonotype. The V call is TRBV28, the J call TRBJ1-3; D uncertain. The CDR3 extends over 13 amino acids. The V gene's germline CDR1 is MDHEN and CDR2 SYDVKM. V gave up 7 bases and J gave up 0 bases, with 7 bases separating them. CDR3 residues: CASIVASGNTIYF. CDR3 sequence (DNA): TGTGCCAGCATAGTAGCCTCTGGAAACACCATATATTTT.

This clonotype appeared a few times. The chain carries TRBV10-1 and TRBJ1-2, with D uncertain. V was trimmed by 9 bases and J by 10 bases, leaving 24 bases between them. This CDR3 contains 14 residues. The germline CDR1 and CDR2 sequences are WNHNN and SYGVQD (reference sequence). The CDR3 sequence is CARANKGRQNDYTF. CDR3 DNA sequence: TGCGCCAGGGCCAATAAGGGCCGTCAGAACGACTACACCTTC.